These 19 T cell receptor beta chains were sequenced from one sample in a study of blood T cell repertoires in COVID-19. The data were produced by immunoSEQ multiplex PCR, yet TCRdb's version contains in-frame clones alone and is incomplete. In the table there are under 150,000 clones, 84% of which are singletons. The sample was peripheral blood. The receptors here all came from a woman of 80 years or more in a cohort sampled during active or convalescent COVID-19.

The chain links TRBV12-3 or TRBV12-4 to TRBJ1-6, with a possible D match to TRBD1 (5 bases). The V and J ends lost 5 bases and 11 bases respectively, with 13 bases between them. CDR3 size: 13 residues. The CDR3 DNA follows: TGTGCCAGCAGTCTGACAGTGGGGCCACCCCTCCACTTT. This encodes CASSLTVGPPLHF.

V usage is TRBV3-1 (or the pseudogene TRBV3-2) and J usage is TRBJ2-5; 9 positions agree with TRBD2. This CDR3 has 17 residues. With V trimmed by 3 bases and J by 0 bases, 8 bases remained unmatched. CDR1 is LGHDT, CDR2 YNNKEL, per germline (reference sequence). The CDR3 is CASSHKRAGGDQETQYF. The CDR3 bases are TGTGCCAGCAGCCACAAAAGAGCGGGGGGAGACCAAGAGACCCAGTACTTC.

The chain couples TRBV6-1 to TRBJ1-2; 9 bases align to TRBD1. The germline V gene encodes CDR1 MNHNS and CDR2 SASEGT. This CDR3 has 15 residues. Trimming removed 2 bases from V and 5 bases from J; junction bases left unmatched: 6. In DNA, the CDR3 is TGTGCCAGCAGTGAAATCGGGACAGGGTATTATGGCTACACCTTC. This gives the protein CASSEIGTGYYGYTF.

CDR3 in amino acids: CASSHLNRVDTQYF. CDR3 DNA sequence: TGTGCCAGCAGCCACCTAAACAGGGTAGATACGCAGTATTTT. This chain uses TRBV3-1 (or the pseudogene TRBV3-2) with TRBJ2-3; TRBD1 is a possible D gene (6 bases). Per the germline V gene, CDR1 is LGHDT and CDR2 is YNNKEL (reference sequence). The ends were cut back, 3 bases at V and 5 bases at J, with 12 bases in the middle. CDR3 length equals 14 residues.

This clone was detected only once. The rearrangement joins TRBV2 to TRBJ2-1; 9 bases line up with TRBD1. With 4 bases clipped from V and 7 bases from J, the junction kept 8 bases outside the gene matches. The CDR3 consists of 15 residues. In germline, CDR1 is SNHLY, CDR2 FYNNEI. The CDR3 loop reads CASSGGQGAGNEQFF. In DNA, the CDR3 is TGTGCCAGCAGTGGGGGACAGGGTGCGGGAAATGAGCAGTTCTTC.

The gene calls are TRBV6-5 and TRBJ2-7; 8 bases fit TRBD1. Germline V gene sequence: CDR1 MNHEY, CDR2 SVGAGI. With V trimmed by 8 bases and J by 4 bases, 10 bases remained unmatched. The CDR3 covers 14 residues. For the CDR3, the DNA is TGTGCCAGCGTGACAGGGGATGTCAAGTACGAGCAGTACTTC. Translated, it gives CASVTGDVKYEQYF.

The J gene is TRBJ2-3, the V gene TRBV5-6; TRBD2 might be the D (5 bases). V lost 0 bases and J 4 bases, leaving 6 bases between the germline ends. Germline loops: CDR1 SGHDT, CDR2 YYEEEE. CDR3 length: 13 amino acids. CDR3 bases: TGTGCCAGCAGCTTGGGGAGGTCAGATACGCAGTATTTT. This sequence encodes CASSLGRSDTQYF.

CDR3 nucleotides: TGTGCCAGCAGTTACTCGTGGCAGGGGAGTGGCTACACCTTC. It codes for CASSYSWQGSGYTF. The chain employs TRBV6-2 or TRBV6-3 and TRBJ1-2, with a weak D call TRBD1 (6 bases). CDR3 length: 14 amino acids. CDR1 MNHEY and CDR2 SVGEGT come from the germline V gene. Trimming left V 0 bases short and J 7 bases short, with 12 bases between.

The V and J genes are TRBV13 and TRBJ2-1, with 11 positions matching TRBD2. Germline V gene data show CDR1 as PRHDT and CDR2 as FYEKMQ (reference sequence). The CDR3 contains 17 residues. V lost 5 bases, J lost 4 bases, and 10 bases stayed unmatched. This CDR3 reads CASSAVLAGGPYNEQFF. The CDR3 bases are TGTGCCAGCAGCGCCGTCCTAGCGGGGGGTCCATACAATGAGCAGTTCTTC.

This rearrangement joins TRBV14 to TRBJ1-2, with 8 bases identical to TRBD1. Germline lookup yields CDR1 SGHDN and CDR2 FVKESK. The ends lost 4 bases at V and 8 bases at J; junction bases unmatched: 12. The CDR3 extends over 15 amino acids. DNA of the CDR3: TGTGCCAGCAGCCCGGGACAGGTCGGGCTAAGAGGCTACACCTTC. It encodes CASSPGQVGLRGYTF.

The chain carries TRBV5-4 and TRBJ1-4, with D perhaps matching TRBD1 (5 bases). The CDR3 contains 14 residues. Germline lookup yields CDR1 SGHNT and CDR2 YYREEE (reference sequence). V dropped 2 bases and J dropped 11 bases, with 16 bases sitting between them. The chain's CDR3 is CASSLRAPGGKLFF. The CDR3 DNA is TGTGCCAGCAGCTTACGGGCCCCGGGGGGTAAACTGTTTTTT.

The rearrangement joins TRBV10-2 to TRBJ2-1; TRBD2 aligns across 10 bases. Looked up from germline, CDR1 is WSHSY and CDR2 is SAAADI. V was clipped by 8 bases and J by 5 bases; unmatched bases: 6. The CDR3 extends over 14 amino acids. CDR3 coding DNA: TGCGCCAGCGCCAAAGCGGGGGGGCACAATGAGCAGTTCTTC. This gives the protein CASAKAGGHNEQFF.

The V and J genes are TRBV4-2 and TRBJ2-5; D not certain. The CDR3 contains 13 residues. Germline-derived CDR1 and CDR2 are LGHNA and YNFKEQ. V was pared by 4 bases and J by 5 bases, with 11 bases between. The CDR3 here is CASSRRTEETQYF. DNA for the CDR3: TGTGCCAGCAGCCGACGAACAGAGGAGACCCAGTACTTC.

There are a few counts of this clone. The chain links TRBV27 to TRBJ2-5, with a weak D call TRBD2 (6 bases). This CDR3 is 20 amino acids long. Trimming removed 5 bases at V and 3 bases at J, with 31 bases between. Germline values: CDR1 MNHEY, CDR2 SMNVEV (reference sequence). CDR3 sequence: CASSPKAWLRRGSGEETQYF. The CDR3 DNA reads as TGTGCCAGCAGTCCAAAGGCTTGGCTTCGCCGGGGGTCGGGAGAAGAGACCCAGTACTTC.

The CDR3 region is CASTRTGSDTGELFF. The CDR3 nucleotides are TGTGCCAGCACCAGGACAGGATCGGACACCGGGGAGCTGTTTTTT. The chain links TRBV9 to TRBJ2-2, with TRBD1 matching over 7 bases. CDR1 is SGDLS, CDR2 YYNGEE, per germline. This CDR3 is built from 15 residues. Trimming at V came to 6 bases and at J to 3 bases, leaving 8 bases not matched to a gene.

This rearrangement joins TRBV9 to TRBJ1-6; 9 positions match TRBD1. The J segment lost 7 bases and the V segment lost 6 bases, leaving 5 bases of the junction unmatched. This CDR3 spans 14 amino acids. Per the germline V gene, CDR1 is SGDLS and CDR2 is YYNGEE. CDR3 sequence (DNA): TGTGCCAGCAATTACGGGACAGGGAATTCACCCCTCCACTTT. This codes for CASNYGTGNSPLHF.

The table lists this clone with a count of one. This chain uses TRBV7-3 with TRBJ2-3, with D perhaps matching TRBD2 (6 bases). The germline V and J ends were trimmed by 5 bases and 4 bases, with 19 bases remaining between them. Germline CDR1 and CDR2: SGHTA and FQGTGA. CDR3 length: 16 amino acids. The CDR3 here is CASSPSSTSRPDTQYF. Written as DNA, the CDR3 is TGTGCCAGCAGCCCAAGTTCAACTAGCCGGCCAGATACGCAGTATTTT.

V gene TRBV30 combines with J gene TRBJ2-7; D may be TRBD1 (6 bases). The CDR3 contains 12 residues. CDR1 GTSNPN and CDR2 SVGIG come from the germline V gene (reference sequence). The V gene lost 5 bases and the J gene lost 4 bases, with 12 bases spanning the gap. CDR3 sequence: CAWGQSRYEQYF. The CDR3 nucleotides are TGTGCCTGGGGACAGTCCAGGTACGAGCAGTACTTC.

The V call is TRBV6-5, the J call TRBJ1-2, with 8 bases lining up with TRBD1. CDR1 is MNHEY, CDR2 SVGAGI, per germline. The CDR3 is made up of 14 amino acids. Trimming removed 8 bases from V and 5 bases from J; junction bases left unmatched: 10. The CDR3 nucleotides are TGTGCCAGCGTCCTGAACAGGGGGGAATATGGCTACACCTTC. This sequence encodes CASVLNRGEYGYTF.